This record concerns one T cell receptor beta chain sequence. The antigen is unknown. V lost 1 base and J 11 bases, leaving 19 bases between the germline ends. The CDR3 is made up of 15 amino acids. The data were taken from a study of cytomegalovirus exposure and HLA in healthy donors. About the study: The same platform used for the 500 to 850 first-cohort repertoires was also used for the roughly 120 validation repertoires, as a later analysis reported. Study-wide points: The study labeled 150 or so TCR beta chains cytomegalovirus-associated.

Produced via immunoSEQ multiplex PCR; TCRdb's table is partial and in-frame only. The sample lists fewer than 350,000 clones; 88% were seen once. This rearrangement joins TRBV5-3 to TRBJ1-3; D is ambiguous. TRBV5-3 is noted as an ORF with a role that remains uncertain. This receptor was taken from a woman aged 18-29 years in good health and CMV-seronegative. Sequences were obtained from PBMCs. CDR3 sequence reads: CARSLWSAKENPIYF. The CDR3 region has the DNA TGTGCCAGAAGCTTGTGGTCAGCCAAGGAGAACCCCATATATTTT.